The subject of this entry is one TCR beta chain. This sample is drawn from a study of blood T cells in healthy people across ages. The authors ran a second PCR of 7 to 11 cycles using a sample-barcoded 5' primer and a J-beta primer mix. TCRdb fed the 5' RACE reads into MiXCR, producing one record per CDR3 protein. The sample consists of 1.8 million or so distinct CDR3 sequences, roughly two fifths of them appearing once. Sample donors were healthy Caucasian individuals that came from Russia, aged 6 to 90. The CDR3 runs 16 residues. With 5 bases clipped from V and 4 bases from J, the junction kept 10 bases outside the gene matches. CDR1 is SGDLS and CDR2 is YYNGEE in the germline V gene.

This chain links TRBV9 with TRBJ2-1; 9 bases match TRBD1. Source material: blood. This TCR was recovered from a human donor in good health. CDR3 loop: CASSAPTGGDYNEQFF. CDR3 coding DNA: TGTGCCAGCAGTGCTCCGACAGGGGGGGATTACAATGAGCAGTTCTTC.